Listed here are 17 T cell receptor beta chains from one sample, sequenced in a study of CD4 T cells in relation to SARS-CoV-2 and coronaviruses. Sequenced by immunoSEQ multiplex PCR; TCRdb stores in-frame clones only, minus some. Of about 37,000 clones in the sample, 88% were seen once. The sequenced sample was memory CD4+ T cells from PBMCs. The receptors shown here come from an adult with COVID-19.

The J gene is TRBJ2-7, the V gene TRBV7-9; D gene uncertain. Germline CDR1 is SEHNR and CDR2 is FQNEAQ (reference sequence). V was shortened by 1 base and J by 4 bases, with 11 bases between the two germline ends. There are 14 residues in the CDR3. The CDR3 here is CASSLGPPGYEQYF. The CDR3, as DNA: TGTGCCAGCAGCTTAGGGCCTCCCGGATACGAGCAGTACTTC.

The rearrangement joins TRBV5-1 to TRBJ1-6, with 8 bases identical to TRBD1. There are 14 residues in the CDR3. Germline V gene lookup returns CDR1 SGHRS and CDR2 YFSETQ. V lost 4 bases and J lost 9; bases outside the gene matches: 6. CDR3 in amino acids: CASSADRAASPLHF. CDR3 DNA: TGCGCCAGCAGCGCGGACAGGGCGGCTTCACCCCTCCACTTT.

The rearrangement links TRBV25-1 to TRBJ1-5, with 9 bases matching TRBD1. Unmatched junction bases numbered 8, after V lost 6 bases and J lost 5 bases. Germline lookup yields CDR1 MGHDK and CDR2 SYGVNS. The CDR3 consists of 15 residues. Written as DNA, the CDR3 is TGTGCCAGCAGAGACAAAACAGGGGGCTATCAGCCCCAGCATTTT. It codes for CASRDKTGGYQPQHF.

This clone turned up a few times. The genes are TRBV2 and TRBJ1-5, with D perhaps TRBD1 (6 bases). Germline V gene data show CDR1 as SNHLY and CDR2 as FYNNEI. V was cut by 8 bases and J by 2 bases, with 13 bases left in between. This CDR3 comprises 14 residues. This CDR3 reads CASGTGLGNQPQHF. The CDR3 coding sequence is TGTGCCAGCGGAACAGGGTTGGGCAATCAGCCCCAGCATTTT.

The V call is TRBV5-8, the J call TRBJ1-2; D may be TRBD1 (5 bases). The germline gives CDR1 SGHTS, CDR2 YDEGEE. The CDR3 is made up of 14 amino acids. V was clipped by 0 bases and J by 8 bases, with 14 bases between them. The CDR3 sequence is CASSLAPPGSGYTF. The CDR3 nucleotides read TGTGCCAGCAGCTTGGCCCCCCCAGGGTCGGGCTACACCTTC. Drawing the rest from reference TRBV5-8 and TRBJ1-2, the complete variable domain is EAGVTQSPTHLIKTRGQQATLRCSPISGHTSVYWYQQALGLGLQFLLWYDEGEERNRGNFPPRFSGRQFPNYSSELNVNALELEDSALYLCASSLAPPGSGYTFGSGTRLTVV.

This sequence joins TRBV5-8 and TRBJ1-3, with D uncertain. V gave up 0 bases and J gave up 6 bases, with 10 bases separating them. The CDR3 runs 14 residues. Germline V gives CDR1 SGHTS, CDR2 YDEGEE. The CDR3 DNA follows: TGTGCCAGCAGCTTGGCACGGACCGTAAACACCATATATTTT. Residues: CASSLARTVNTIYF.

The chain couples TRBV4-3 to TRBJ1-2; D unresolved. V was cut by 0 bases and J by 2 bases, with 10 bases left in between. Germline V gene data show CDR1 as LGHNA and CDR2 as YSLEER. This CDR3 region has 15 residues. DNA of the CDR3: TGCGCCAGCAGCCAAGAATGGGGAGGGAACTATGGCTACACCTTC. It yields the protein CASSQEWGGNYGYTF.

As for this clone: Germline is not matched at one junction end, which may reflect a read error. The V call is TRBV7-7, the J call TRBJ2-5; no reliable D call. CDR1 and CDR2 from the germline V gene are SSHAT and FNYEAQ (reference sequence). The CDR3 has 14 residues. The CDR3 DNA is TGTGCTAGCAGCTCCTCCGGTACCCAAGAGACCCAGTACTTC. Translation gives CASSSSGTQETQYF.

With respect to this clone: The DNA is omitted, as the CDR3 cannot be located on it reliably, and the CDR3 follows TCRdb's listing. The chain uses TRBV12-3 or TRBV12-4 and TRBJ1-5; the table's D call, TRBD1, was not checked against the DNA. The CDR3 is 12 residues long, ends included. CDR3: CASSFAGGISHF.

The CDR3 sequence: CASKESYGYTF. In DNA, the CDR3 is TGTGCCAGCAAGGAGAGCTATGGCTACACCTTC. The gene calls are TRBV28 and TRBJ1-2; no definite D call. The V gene's germline CDR1 is MDHEN and CDR2 SYDVKM. Trimming stripped 7 bases from V and 4 bases from J, with 7 bases between. The CDR3 has 11 amino acids.

V is TRBV5-1 and J is TRBJ2-7; D is undetermined. There are 13 residues in the CDR3. CDR1 and CDR2 from the germline V gene are SGHRS and YFSETQ. The V end was cut by 4 bases, the J end by 1 base, with 9 bases between. The CDR3, as DNA: TGCGCCAGCAGCCGTGACATATCCTACGAGCAGTACTTC. Translation: CASSRDISYEQYF.

The chain is built from TRBV7-6 and TRBJ2-5; D could derive from TRBD1 or TRBD2 (5 bases each). Germline V gene data show CDR1 as SGHVS and CDR2 as FNYEAQ. CDR3 length: 16 residues. Trimming removed 1 base at V and 1 base at J, with 13 bases between. CDR3 bases: TGTGCCAGCAGCTTAGAGGGACCCACAACCCAAGAGACCCAGTACTTC. This gives the protein CASSLEGPTTQETQYF.

The rearrangement joins TRBV19 to TRBJ2-7, with D tentatively TRBD2 (7 bases). Germline CDR1 is LNHDA and CDR2 is SQIVND (reference sequence). V was cut by 1 base and J by 7 bases, with 14 bases left in between. The CDR3 runs to 14 residues. CDR3 protein: CASSIGRGAREQYF. Here the CDR3 DNA reads TGTGCCAGTAGTATAGGTCGGGGGGCGCGGGAGCAGTACTTC.

The J gene is TRBJ2-3, the V gene TRBV6-5; possible D gene TRBD1, 6 bases. Trimming shortened V by 1 base and J by 3 bases, and 11 bases separated the two germline ends. This CDR3 spans 15 amino acids. CDR1 and CDR2 from the germline V gene are MNHEY and SVGAGI. CDR3 bases: TGTGCCAGCAGTTACTATCAGGGGTTTACAGATACGCAGTATTTT. It codes for CASSYYQGFTDTQYF.

This rearrangement joins TRBV30 to TRBJ2-2; the D gene could be TRBD1 or TRBD2 (6 bases each). From germline, CDR1 is GTSNPN and CDR2 SVGIG (reference sequence). The CDR3 length is 15 residues. V lost 5 bases, J lost 2 bases, and 15 bases lay in between. The CDR3 nucleotides read TGTGCCTGGGCTTGGGGGGCGGCAAACACCGGGGAGCTGTTTTTT. It encodes CAWAWGAANTGELFF.

Points on this clone: Distinct nucleotide sequences in the sample also encode this CDR3. This chain connects TRBV28 to TRBJ2-6; D gene ambiguous. Germline CDR1 reads MDHEN; CDR2 reads SYDVKM. CDR3 length equals 13 residues. V shed 1 base and J shed 2 bases, with 0 bases lying between them. As DNA, the CDR3 is TGTGCCAGCAGTTTATCTGGGGCCAACGTCCTGACTTTC. Its translation: CASSLSGANVLTF.

The gene calls are TRBV19 and TRBJ2-5; 7 positions match TRBD1. V lost 2 bases to trimming and J lost 5 bases; unmatched junction nucleotides: 5. The CDR3 extends over 14 amino acids. Per germline, CDR1 LNHDA and CDR2 SQIVND (reference sequence). The CDR3 protein is CASSIPGTAETQYF. The CDR3 nucleotides are TGTGCCAGTAGTATACCGGGGACAGCCGAGACCCAGTACTTC. The full variable domain, with the rest looked up from reference TRBV19 and TRBJ2-5, is DGGITQSPKYLFRKEGQNVTLSCEQNLNHDAMYWYRQDPGQGLRLIYYSQIVNDFQKGDIAEGYSVSREKKESFPLTVTSAQKNPTAFYLCASSIPGTAETQYFGPGTRLLVL.